Listed below are T cell receptor beta chains from one sample, sequenced in a study of shared clonotypes between healthy human individuals. The table came from immunoSEQ multiplex PCR; TCRdb's copy has only in-frame clones and leaves some out. The table records around 2.1 million clones, just over 90% of them present only once. The sample consisted of naive CD8+ T cells from PBMCs. The receptor source for this set is a man younger than 35 in good health. Some clones in this sample may be carry-over from other donors' samples. Both conserved end residues are part of each CDR3. Fields, in order: J gene, D gene, V gene, clone size, CDR3 protein, CDR3 DNA. D genes are given only for firm matches. Clone size appears in some rows only: once, few, many, or a class for an expanded clone.

J gene: TRBJ2-5
D gene: -
V gene: TRBV7-9
clone size: -
CDR3 protein: CASSLNQRLGETQYF
CDR3 DNA: TGTGCCAGCAGCTTAAACCAGCGCCTTGGAGAGACCCAGTACTTC

J gene: TRBJ2-1
D gene: TRBD2
V gene: TRBV9
clone size: -
CDR3 protein: CASSVDWLAGAYEQFF
CDR3 DNA: TGTGCCAGCAGCGTAGATTGGCTAGCGGGAGCATATGAGCAGTTCTTC

J gene: TRBJ1-5
D gene: -
V gene: TRBV27
clone size: -
CDR3 protein: CASSFSWGPRDSNQPQHF
CDR3 DNA: TGTGCCAGCAGTTTTTCGTGGGGCCCTCGAGATAGCAATCAGCCCCAGCATTTT

J gene: TRBJ1-5
D gene: -
V gene: TRBV10-3
clone size: few
CDR3 protein: CAISDDNQPQHF
CDR3 DNA: TGTGCCATCAGTGATGACAATCAGCCCCAGCATTTT

J gene: TRBJ2-3
D gene: TRBD2
V gene: TRBV7-8
clone size: -
CDR3 protein: CASSPGTSGRGSDTQYF
CDR3 DNA: TGTGCCAGCAGCCCAGGGACTAGCGGGAGAGGTTCAGATACGCAGTATTTT

J gene: TRBJ1-5
D gene: -
V gene: TRBV29-1
clone size: -
CDR3 protein: CSVQGIGNQPQHF
CDR3 DNA: TGCAGCGTTCAAGGGATTGGCAATCAGCCCCAGCATTTT

J gene: TRBJ2-5
D gene: TRBD1
V gene: TRBV9
clone size: -
CDR3 protein: CASSGRDRGWETQYF
CDR3 DNA: TGTGCCAGCAGCGGCCGGGACAGGGGCTGGGAGACCCAGTACTTC

J gene: TRBJ2-7
D gene: -
V gene: TRBV7-9
clone size: -
CDR3 protein: CASSLGIGAHEQYF
CDR3 DNA: TGTGCCAGCAGCTTAGGAATAGGGGCCCACGAGCAGTACTTC

J gene: TRBJ2-1
D gene: -
V gene: TRBV6-5
clone size: -
CDR3 protein: CASTYGGEQFF
CDR3 DNA: TGTGCCAGCACCTATGGGGGTGAGCAGTTCTTC

J gene: TRBJ2-3
D gene: -
V gene: TRBV5-6
clone size: -
CDR3 protein: CASSSEGERPTDTQYF
CDR3 DNA: TGTGCCAGCAGCTCTGAGGGGGAGCGGCCCACAGATACGCAGTATTTT

J gene: TRBJ2-2
D gene: TRBD1
V gene: TRBV5-1
clone size: -
CDR3 protein: CASSSADRVVTGELFF
CDR3 DNA: TGCGCCAGCAGCTCTGCGGACAGGGTCGTCACCGGGGAGCTGTTTTTT

J gene: TRBJ2-2
D gene: TRBD2
V gene: TRBV5-1
clone size: few
CDR3 protein: CASSTQREVSGELFF
CDR3 DNA: TGCGCCAGCAGCACACAGCGGGAGGTCTCCGGGGAGCTGTTTTTT

J gene: TRBJ1-4
D gene: -
V gene: TRBV7-8
clone size: -
CDR3 protein: CASSLVARAQNEKLFF
CDR3 DNA: TGTGCCAGCAGCTTAGTTGCCCGGGCTCAAAACGAAAAACTGTTTTTT

J gene: TRBJ2-1
D gene: TRBD2
V gene: TRBV10-3
clone size: -
CDR3 protein: CAISEGLAGVYNEQFF
CDR3 DNA: TGTGCCATCAGTGAAGGCCTAGCGGGAGTATACAATGAGCAGTTCTTC

J gene: TRBJ1-2
D gene: -
V gene: TRBV19
clone size: -
CDR3 protein: CASSIMGGAYGYTF
CDR3 DNA: TGTGCCAGTAGTATAATGGGAGGCGCCTATGGCTACACCTTC

J gene: TRBJ2-5
D gene: TRBD2
V gene: TRBV27
clone size: few
CDR3 protein: CASSPGTSLQETQYF
CDR3 DNA: TGTGCCAGCAGCCCCGGGACTAGTTTACAAGAGACCCAGTACTTC

J gene: TRBJ1-1
D gene: -
V gene: TRBV19
clone size: -
CDR3 protein: CASIGGPRNTEAFF
CDR3 DNA: TGTGCCAGTATTGGGGGGCCAAGGAACACTGAAGCTTTCTTT

J gene: TRBJ2-5
D gene: TRBD1
V gene: TRBV27
clone size: -
CDR3 protein: CASSQTMGQSSQETQYF
CDR3 DNA: TGTGCCAGCAGCCAGACTATGGGACAGTCGTCCCAAGAGACCCAGTACTTC

J gene: TRBJ1-2
D gene: -
V gene: TRBV19
clone size: -
CDR3 protein: CASSNPGLIRGYTF
CDR3 DNA: TGTGCCAGTAGTAACCCGGGACTGATTCGGGGCTACACCTTC

J gene: TRBJ1-1
D gene: -
V gene: TRBV7-8
clone size: -
CDR3 protein: CASSPGWAGNTEAFF
CDR3 DNA: TGTGCCAGCAGCCCGGGATGGGCGGGAAACACTGAAGCTTTCTTT

J gene: TRBJ2-2
D gene: -
V gene: TRBV6-5
clone size: -
CDR3 protein: CASSYTRGNTGELFF
CDR3 DNA: TGTGCCAGCAGTTATACCAGGGGGAACACCGGGGAGCTGTTTTTT

J gene: TRBJ2-1
D gene: -
V gene: TRBV9
clone size: once
CDR3 protein: CASSPWGDINYNEQFF
CDR3 DNA: TGTGCCAGCAGCCCCTGGGGAGACATTAACTACAATGAGCAGTTCTTC

J gene: TRBJ2-5
D gene: -
V gene: TRBV9
clone size: -
CDR3 protein: CASSVYGGNGRETQYF
CDR3 DNA: TGTGCCAGCAGCGTCTATGGGGGCAACGGCCGGGAGACCCAGTACTTC

J gene: TRBJ1-1
D gene: TRBD1
V gene: TRBV7-9
clone size: -
CDR3 protein: CASSWDSNTEAFF
CDR3 DNA: TGTGCCAGCAGCTGGGACAGTAACACTGAAGCTTTCTTT

J gene: TRBJ1-1
D gene: -
V gene: TRBV7-3
clone size: -
CDR3 protein: CASSVHREQAAFF
CDR3 DNA: TGTGCCAGCAGCGTCCACAGAGAACAGGCAGCTTTCTTT

J gene: TRBJ2-5
D gene: TRBD2
V gene: TRBV19
clone size: -
CDR3 protein: CASSIFAGGYETQYF
CDR3 DNA: TGTGCCAGTAGTATTTTTGCGGGAGGGTACGAGACCCAGTACTTC

J gene: TRBJ2-2
D gene: TRBD2
V gene: TRBV9
clone size: -
CDR3 protein: CASSTPGTSGSPDTGELFF
CDR3 DNA: TGTGCCAGCAGCACCCCCGGGACTAGCGGGAGTCCGGACACCGGGGAGCTGTTTTTT

J gene: TRBJ2-4
D gene: -
V gene: TRBV27
clone size: -
CDR3 protein: CATQPRAGLNTMGNIQYF
CDR3 DNA: TGTGCCACACAACCTCGGGCTGGACTAAATACAATGGGAAACATTCAGTACTTC

J gene: TRBJ1-1
D gene: -
V gene: TRBV13
clone size: -
CDR3 protein: CASSLGPPSNTEAFF
CDR3 DNA: TGTGCCAGCAGCTTGGGGCCACCATCGAACACTGAAGCTTTCTTT

J gene: TRBJ2-7
D gene: TRBD1
V gene: TRBV4-1
clone size: -
CDR3 protein: CASSHRLGQGIPYEQYF
CDR3 DNA: TGCGCCAGCAGCCATCGTCTCGGACAGGGGATCCCCTACGAGCAGTACTTC

J gene: TRBJ2-7
D gene: TRBD2
V gene: TRBV7-9
clone size: once
CDR3 protein: CASSSHPLSSASGRYEQYF
CDR3 DNA: TGTGCCAGCAGTTCCCATCCCCTCTCCTCTGCTAGCGGGAGGTACGAGCAGTACTTC

J gene: TRBJ1-1
D gene: -
V gene: TRBV27
clone size: -
CDR3 protein: CASSYSVGEMNTEAFF
CDR3 DNA: TGTGCCAGCAGTTACTCAGTAGGGGAGATGAACACTGAAGCTTTCTTT

J gene: TRBJ2-1
D gene: -
V gene: TRBV27
clone size: -
CDR3 protein: CASSPPRAGSYNEQFF
CDR3 DNA: TGTGCCAGCAGTCCCCCCAGAGCGGGTTCATACAATGAGCAGTTCTTC

J gene: TRBJ2-5
D gene: -
V gene: TRBV14
clone size: -
CDR3 protein: CASSPWGEAETQYF
CDR3 DNA: TGTGCCAGCAGCCCGTGGGGCGAGGCAGAGACCCAGTACTTC

J gene: TRBJ1-5
D gene: -
V gene: TRBV27
clone size: -
CDR3 protein: CASSSQGVEPQHF
CDR3 DNA: TGTGCCAGCAGTTCCCAAGGGGTGGAGCCCCAGCATTTT

J gene: TRBJ2-5
D gene: -
V gene: TRBV5-1
clone size: -
CDR3 protein: CASALRQGWETQYF
CDR3 DNA: TGCGCCAGCGCCCTGAGGCAGGGGTGGGAGACCCAGTACTTC

J gene: TRBJ2-1
D gene: -
V gene: TRBV27
clone size: once
CDR3 protein: CASTPRDADYNEQFF
CDR3 DNA: TGTGCCAGCACCCCTCGGGACGCCGATTACAATGAGCAGTTCTTC

J gene: TRBJ1-1
D gene: -
V gene: TRBV7-9
clone size: -
CDR3 protein: CASSRNPERTEAFF
CDR3 DNA: TGTGCCAGCAGCCGTAACCCGGAGAGGACTGAAGCTTTCTTT

J gene: TRBJ2-1
D gene: TRBD2
V gene: TRBV27
clone size: -
CDR3 protein: CASSFSLAGVYEQFF
CDR3 DNA: TGTGCCAGCAGTTTTAGCCTAGCGGGAGTCTATGAGCAGTTCTTC

J gene: TRBJ2-3
D gene: TRBD2
V gene: TRBV10-3
clone size: once
CDR3 protein: CAIRTTSGAFTDTQYF
CDR3 DNA: TGTGCCATCAGAACGACTAGCGGAGCCTTCACAGATACGCAGTATTTT

J gene: TRBJ2-7
D gene: -
V gene: TRBV29-1
clone size: -
CDR3 protein: CSVELVRGEQYF
CDR3 DNA: TGCAGCGTTGAGTTAGTAAGGGGCGAGCAGTACTTC

J gene: TRBJ2-5
D gene: -
V gene: TRBV5-4
clone size: once
CDR3 protein: CASSSGKQETQYF
CDR3 DNA: TGTGCCAGCAGCTCGGGGAAACAAGAGACCCAGTACTTC

J gene: TRBJ2-7
D gene: -
V gene: TRBV7-9
clone size: -
CDR3 protein: CASSSGESYEQYF
CDR3 DNA: TGTGCCAGCAGCTCAGGGGAATCGTACGAGCAGTACTTC

J gene: TRBJ1-5
D gene: -
V gene: TRBV28
clone size: -
CDR3 protein: CASRAGNQPQHF
CDR3 DNA: TGTGCCAGCAGGGCAGGGAATCAGCCCCAGCATTTT

J gene: TRBJ1-1
D gene: -
V gene: TRBV27
clone size: -
CDR3 protein: CASSPPPGMEIGTEAFF
CDR3 DNA: TGTGCCAGCAGTCCTCCCCCAGGGATGGAGATAGGCACTGAAGCTTTCTTT

J gene: TRBJ2-1
D gene: TRBD2
V gene: TRBV6-6
clone size: -
CDR3 protein: CASRSLAALWDNEQFF
CDR3 DNA: TGTGCCAGCAGGTCACTAGCGGCCCTTTGGGACAATGAGCAGTTCTTC

J gene: TRBJ2-7
D gene: -
V gene: TRBV5-1
clone size: -
CDR3 protein: CASSLFGTSYEQYF
CDR3 DNA: TGCGCCAGCAGCTTGTTTGGCACCTCCTACGAGCAGTACTTC

J gene: TRBJ2-7
D gene: TRBD1
V gene: TRBV11-2
clone size: -
CDR3 protein: CASSSRDSFYEQYF
CDR3 DNA: TGTGCCAGCAGCTCCCGGGACAGCTTCTACGAGCAGTACTTC

J gene: TRBJ2-3
D gene: TRBD2
V gene: TRBV11-2
clone size: -
CDR3 protein: CASSSHLLAGDTDTQYF
CDR3 DNA: TGTGCCAGCAGCTCACACCTCCTAGCGGGAGACACAGATACGCAGTATTTT

J gene: TRBJ2-4
D gene: -
V gene: TRBV27
clone size: -
CDR3 protein: CASSPDLAKNIQYF
CDR3 DNA: TGTGCCAGCAGTCCCGACTTGGCCAAAAACATTCAGTACTTC

J gene: TRBJ2-5
D gene: TRBD2
V gene: TRBV27
clone size: -
CDR3 protein: CASSLRTSGKETQYF
CDR3 DNA: TGTGCCAGCAGTTTGAGGACTAGCGGGAAGGAGACCCAGTACTTC

J gene: TRBJ1-2
D gene: -
V gene: TRBV29-1
clone size: -
CDR3 protein: CSVLGAPGPIYGYTF
CDR3 DNA: TGCAGCGTTCTAGGGGCACCAGGACCGATCTATGGCTACACCTTC

J gene: TRBJ1-5
D gene: -
V gene: TRBV27
clone size: -
CDR3 protein: CASRPSLGANQPQHF
CDR3 DNA: TGTGCCAGCAGGCCCTCCCTTGGGGCCAATCAGCCCCAGCATTTT